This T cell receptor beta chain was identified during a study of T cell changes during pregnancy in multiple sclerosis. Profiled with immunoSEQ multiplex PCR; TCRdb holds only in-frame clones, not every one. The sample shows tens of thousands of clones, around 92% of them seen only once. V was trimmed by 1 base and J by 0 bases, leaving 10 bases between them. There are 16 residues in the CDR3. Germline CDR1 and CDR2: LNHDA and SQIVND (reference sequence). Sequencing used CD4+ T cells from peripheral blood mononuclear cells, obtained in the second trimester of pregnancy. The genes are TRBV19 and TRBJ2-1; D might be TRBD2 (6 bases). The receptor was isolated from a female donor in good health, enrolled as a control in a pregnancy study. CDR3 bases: TGTGCCAGTAGTATAGGCGGAGCGGGCTCCTACAATGAGCAGTTCTTC. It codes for CASSIGGAGSYNEQFF.